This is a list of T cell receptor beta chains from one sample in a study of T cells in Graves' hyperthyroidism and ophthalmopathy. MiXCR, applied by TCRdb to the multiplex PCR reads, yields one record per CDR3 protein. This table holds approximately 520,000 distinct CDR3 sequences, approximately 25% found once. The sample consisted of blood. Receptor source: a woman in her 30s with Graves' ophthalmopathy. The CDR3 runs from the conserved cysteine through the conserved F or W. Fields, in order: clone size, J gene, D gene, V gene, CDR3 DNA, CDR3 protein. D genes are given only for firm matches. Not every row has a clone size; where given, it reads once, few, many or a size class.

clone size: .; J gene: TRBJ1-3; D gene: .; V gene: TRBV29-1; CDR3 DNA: TGCGCGTTCCGGGGCCTAAGGCGCGGAAACACCATATATTTT; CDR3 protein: CAFRGLRRGNTIYF
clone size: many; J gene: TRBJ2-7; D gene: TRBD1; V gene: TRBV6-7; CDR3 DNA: TGTGCCACCGAACAGGGGGTCTCCTACGAGCAGTACTTC; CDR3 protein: CATEQGVSYEQYF
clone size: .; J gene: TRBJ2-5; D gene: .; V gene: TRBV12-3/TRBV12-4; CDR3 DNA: TGTGCCAGCACCTACTCTCTGGCGATGGAGGAGACCCAGTACTTC; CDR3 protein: CASTYSLAMEETQYF
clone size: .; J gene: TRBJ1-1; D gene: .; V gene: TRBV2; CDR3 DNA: TGTGCCAGCAGTGATAAACTGCCCATGGGCCGTGAAGCTTTCTTT; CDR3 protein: CASSDKLPMGREAFF
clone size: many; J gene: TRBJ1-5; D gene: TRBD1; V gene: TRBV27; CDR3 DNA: TGTGCCAGCAGTCGGACAGGACCAAATCAGCCCCAGCATTTT; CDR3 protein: CASSRTGPNQPQHF
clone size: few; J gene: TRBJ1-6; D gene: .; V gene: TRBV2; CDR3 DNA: TGTGCCAGCAGTGAATGGGGTAATTCACCCCTCCACTTT; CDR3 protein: CASSEWGNSPLHF
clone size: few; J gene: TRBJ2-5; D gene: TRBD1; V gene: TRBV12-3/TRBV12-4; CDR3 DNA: TGTGCCAGCAGTCTCTCCCCGACAGGGTTAGGAGAGACCCAGTACTTC; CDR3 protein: CASSLSPTGLGETQYF
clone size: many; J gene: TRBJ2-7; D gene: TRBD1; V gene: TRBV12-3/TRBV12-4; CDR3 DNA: TGTGCCAGCAGTTTTGGCAGGGGGTTGTATTTCGAGCAGTACTTC; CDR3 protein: CASSFGRGLYFEQYF
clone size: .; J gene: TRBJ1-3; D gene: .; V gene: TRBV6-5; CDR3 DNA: TGTGCCAGCAAGTTGATCTCTGGAAACACCATATATTTT; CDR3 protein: CASKLISGNTIYF
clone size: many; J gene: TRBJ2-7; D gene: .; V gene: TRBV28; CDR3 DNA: TGTGCCAGCATGGGGGGAGCTAGCTACGAGCAGTACTTC; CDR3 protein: CASMGGASYEQYF
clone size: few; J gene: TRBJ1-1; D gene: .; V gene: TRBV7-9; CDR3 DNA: TGTGCCAGCGACGACACGCGGCCTGAAGCTTTCTTT; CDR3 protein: CASDDTRPEAFF
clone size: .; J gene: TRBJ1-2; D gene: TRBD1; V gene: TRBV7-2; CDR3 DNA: TGTGCCAGCAGCCGCAGGGGGACCCCCGGCTACACCTTC; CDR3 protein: CASSRRGTPGYTF
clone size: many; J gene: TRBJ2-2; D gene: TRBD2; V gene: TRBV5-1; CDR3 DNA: TGCGCCAGCACTACAGCGGGAGCGACCGGGGAGCTGTTTTTT; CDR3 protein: CASTTAGATGELFF